Each of the 3 T cell receptor beta chains below was sequenced from the same sample in a study of neurological immune-mediated disorders. TCRdb re-called the 5' RACE reads with MiXCR, one entry per CDR3 protein. The sample shows about 25,000 distinct CDR3 sequences, about 3% of them seen only once. Sequences were obtained from PBMCs. The receptors shown here come from a woman aged 25 to 39 with multiple sclerosis.

This clonotype was seen at least ten times. The chain joins TRBV18 to TRBJ2-5, with 10 bases identical to TRBD1. Germline lookup yields CDR1 KGHSH and CDR2 LQKENI. Trimming removed 5 bases from V and 4 bases from J; junction bases left unmatched: 1. This CDR3 is built from 13 residues. Written as DNA, the CDR3 is TGTGCCAGCTCAAGGGACAGGGGAGAGACCCAGTACTTC. Amino acid sequence: CASSRDRGETQYF.

This clonotype was counted a few times. The chain uses TRBV6-2 or TRBV6-3 and TRBJ2-4; 8 bases are a match to TRBD2. The CDR3 extends over 14 amino acids. The ends lost 6 bases at V and 10 bases at J; junction bases unmatched: 11. Looked up from germline, CDR1 is MNHEY and CDR2 is SVGEGT. The CDR3 spells CASSSRGGAKIQYF. The CDR3 coding sequence is TGTGCCAGCAGCTCCCGGGGGGGGGCGAAAATTCAGTACTTC.

The genes are TRBV20-1 and TRBJ2-7, with D perhaps TRBD2 (5 bases). V gave up 2 bases and J gave up 7 bases, with 18 bases separating them. The CDR3 sequence is 14 residues long. The germline V gene has CDR1 DFQATT and CDR2 SNEGSKA (reference sequence). The CDR3 is CSARSGKGMKEQYF. Here the CDR3 DNA reads TGCAGTGCTAGATCGGGAAAGGGAATGAAAGAGCAGTACTTC.